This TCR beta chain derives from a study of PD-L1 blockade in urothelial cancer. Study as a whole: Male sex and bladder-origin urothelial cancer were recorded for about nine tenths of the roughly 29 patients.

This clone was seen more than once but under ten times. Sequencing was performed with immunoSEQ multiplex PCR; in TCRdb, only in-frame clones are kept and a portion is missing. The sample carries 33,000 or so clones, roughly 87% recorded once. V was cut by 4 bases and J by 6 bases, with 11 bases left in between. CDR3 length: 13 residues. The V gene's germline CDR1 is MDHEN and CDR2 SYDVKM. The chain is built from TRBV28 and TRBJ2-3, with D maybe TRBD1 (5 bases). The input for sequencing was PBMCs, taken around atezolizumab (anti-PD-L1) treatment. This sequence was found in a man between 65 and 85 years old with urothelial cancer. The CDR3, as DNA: TGTGCCAGCAGTTGGGGTTCAGGGGATACGCAGTATTTT. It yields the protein CASSWGSGDTQYF. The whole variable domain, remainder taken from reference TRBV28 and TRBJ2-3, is DVKVTQSSRYLVKRTGEKVFLECVQDMDHENMFWYRQDPGLGLRLIYFSYDVKMKEKGDIPEGYSVSREKKERFSLILESASTNQTSMYLCASSWGSGDTQYFGPGTRLTVL.